This note documents a single T cell receptor (beta chain) sequence. What it binds is not known. From 300 to 400 ng of RNA, a library with molecular barcoded alpha/delta and beta/gamma adaptors was made. One entry per CDR3 protein results from TCRdb running MiXCR on the reads. The sample has about 21,000 distinct CDR3 sequences; 22% are singletons. Bone marrow was sampled from every patient at the time of active disease. The data belong to a study of read filtering for tumor transcriptome and immune sequencing. Whole-study context: Transcriptome libraries were built from DNase-treated RNA.

Trimming cost V 10 bases and J 7 bases; bases outside gene matches: 7. CDR3 length: 12 amino acids. Germline assignment: CDR1 MDHEN and CDR2 SYDVKM. Whole-study results and caveats: In IR-seq, single-read clonotypes were approximately 83% of clonotypes but approximately 3.5% of reads.

Sequenced material: a population of CD138-negative cells sorted from bone marrow. This chain uses TRBV28 with TRBJ2-1, with 7 positions matching TRBD2. The receptor's source is a donor older than 35 with multiple myeloma. The CDR3 DNA sequence: TGTGCCATCCAGCGGGACCAGAATGAGCAGTTCTTC. It translates to CAIQRDQNEQFF.